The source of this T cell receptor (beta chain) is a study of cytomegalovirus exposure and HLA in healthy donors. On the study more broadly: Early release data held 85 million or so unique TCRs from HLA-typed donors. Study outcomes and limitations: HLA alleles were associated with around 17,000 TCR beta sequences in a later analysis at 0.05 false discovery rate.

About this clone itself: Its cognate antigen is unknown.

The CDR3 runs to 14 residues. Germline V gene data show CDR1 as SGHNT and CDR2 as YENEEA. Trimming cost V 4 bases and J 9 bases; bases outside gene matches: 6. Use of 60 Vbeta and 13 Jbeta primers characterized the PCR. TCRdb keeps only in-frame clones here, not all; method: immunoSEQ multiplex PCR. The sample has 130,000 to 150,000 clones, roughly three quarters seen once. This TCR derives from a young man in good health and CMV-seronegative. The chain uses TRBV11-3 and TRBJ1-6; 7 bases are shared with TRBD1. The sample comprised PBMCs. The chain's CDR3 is CASSSSTGPSPLHF. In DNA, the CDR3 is TGTGCCAGCAGCTCCTCGACAGGGCCTTCACCCCTCCACTTT.